These 20 T cell receptor beta chains came from one sample sequenced in a study of T cell responses to AZD1222 COVID-19 vaccine. The table came from immunoSEQ multiplex PCR; TCRdb's copy has only in-frame clones and leaves some out. Altogether roughly 40,000 clones are present, around 82% being singletons, with the ten largest covering 3% to 5%. The sequencing used peripheral blood, collected on day 0 of AZD1222 vaccination. These receptors were collected from an adult in good health.

The chain recombines TRBV6-6 with TRBJ1-3; D not resolved. V was trimmed by 8 bases and J by 1 base, leaving 9 bases between them. The CDR3 is made up of 13 amino acids. Germline CDR1 MNHNY, CDR2 SVGAGI (reference sequence). CDR3 amino acids: CASGEVSGNTIYF. CDR3 DNA sequence: TGTGCCAGCGGCGAGGTATCTGGAAACACCATATATTTT.

DNA for the CDR3: TGTGCCAGTAGTATAACGGGGGCGGAGTATGGCTACACCTTC. It codes for CASSITGAEYGYTF. J is TRBJ1-2 and V is TRBV19; possibly TRBD1 for D (6 bases). The V end lost 2 bases, the J end lost 5 bases, and 12 bases lay between the germline ends. This CDR3 comprises 14 residues. CDR1 is LNHDA, CDR2 SQIVND, per germline (reference sequence).

The chain is built from TRBV6-5 and TRBJ1-2, with no clear D. Germline V gives CDR1 MNHEY, CDR2 SVGAGI. The CDR3 totals 11 residues. Trimming removed 2 bases from V and 6 bases from J, with 4 bases in between. The CDR3 reads CASSYSDGYTF. CDR3 sequence (DNA): TGTGCCAGCAGTTACAGTGATGGCTACACCTTC.

The chain joins TRBV6-1 to TRBJ1-2; 7 positions agree with TRBD1. This CDR3 spans 15 amino acids. V lost 1 base, J lost 4 bases, and 6 bases stayed unmatched. Germline CDR1 MNHNS, CDR2 SASEGT. CDR3 nucleotide sequence: TGTGCCAGCAGTGAAGGGGTCGGACAGGTCTATGGCTACACCTTC. The encoded protein is CASSEGVGQVYGYTF.

The rearrangement links TRBV5-5 to TRBJ2-5, with D perhaps matching TRBD1 or TRBD2 (5 bases each). The CDR3 extends over 13 amino acids. Per the germline V gene, CDR1 is SGHKS and CDR2 is YYEKEE (reference sequence). Trimming removed 0 bases at V and 5 bases at J, with 8 bases between. CDR3 sequence (DNA): TGTGCCAGCAGCTTGGCAGGGAGCGAGACCCAGTACTTC. Translation gives CASSLAGSETQYF.

This clone was seen once. V usage is TRBV11-2 and J usage is TRBJ1-1; TRBD1 aligns across 11 bases. Per the germline V gene, CDR1 is SGHAT and CDR2 is FQNNGV. The CDR3 totals 17 residues. Losses at the gene ends were 5 bases for V and 5 bases for J; bases not matched to a gene: 13. The CDR3 coding sequence is TGTGCCAGCAGCGAACGGGACAGGGGGGTGGGGACTACTGAAGCTTTCTTT. It is translated as CASSERDRGVGTTEAFF.

The rearrangement joins TRBV2 to TRBJ1-4; D gene unclear. CDR1 is SNHLY, CDR2 FYNNEI, per germline. The V end lost 6 bases, the J end lost 0 bases, and 8 bases lay between the germline ends. The CDR3 loop spans 14 amino acids. The CDR3 DNA follows: TGTGCCAGCAGGAGAGATGCAACTAATGAAAAACTGTTTTTT. Encoded protein: CASRRDATNEKLFF.

The chain couples TRBV10-3 to TRBJ2-7, with 10 nucleotides matching TRBD1. J gave up 5 bases and V 5 bases, and 6 bases lay outside the gene matches. From germline, CDR1 is ENHRY and CDR2 SYGVKD. This CDR3 has 14 residues. The CDR3 region has the DNA TGTGCCATCAGTATATGGGACAGGGGCAACGAGCAGTACTTC. It yields the protein CAISIWDRGNEQYF.

This chain joins TRBV5-1 and TRBJ2-2; no reliable D call. The V end lost 0 bases, the J end lost 5 bases, and 8 bases lay between the germline ends. The germline V gene encodes CDR1 SGHRS and CDR2 YFSETQ. The CDR3 has 14 amino acids. For the CDR3, the DNA is TGCGCCAGCAGCTTGGCCGTTAGGACCGGGGAGCTGTTTTTT. Translating it yields CASSLAVRTGELFF.

The chain employs TRBV10-2 and TRBJ2-3, with TRBD2 matching 11 bases. Per germline, CDR1 WSHSY and CDR2 SAAADI. V shed 2 bases and J 4 bases; nucleotides not matched to a gene: 2. The CDR3 covers 15 residues. The CDR3 nucleotides read TGCGCCAGCAGTGAGGTAGCGGGGGGGTCAGATACGCAGTATTTT. Residues: CASSEVAGGSDTQYF.

This clone showed up just a few times. The rearrangement uses TRBV28 and TRBJ1-5, with TRBD1 as a possible D gene (6 bases). Germline-derived CDR1 and CDR2 are MDHEN and SYDVKM. This CDR3 has 13 amino acids. V was clipped by 8 bases and J by 7 bases, with 15 bases between them. CDR3 sequence reads: CASHEGDGQPQHF. CDR3 coding DNA: TGTGCCAGCCACGAGGGGGATGGGCAGCCCCAGCATTTT.

The rearrangement joins TRBV5-1 to TRBJ2-1; 9 nucleotides match TRBD1. The CDR3 has 17 residues. Per germline, CDR1 SGHRS and CDR2 YFSETQ. J lost 10 bases, V lost 0 bases, and 14 bases had no gene match. The CDR3 sequence: CASSLAPGQGRGGEQFF. For the CDR3, the DNA is TGCGCCAGCAGCTTGGCCCCGGGACAGGGACGGGGAGGAGAGCAGTTCTTC. Supplemented by reference TRBV5-1 and TRBJ2-1, the full variable domain reads KAGVTQTPRYLIKTRGQQVTLSCSPISGHRSVSWYQQTPGQGLQFLFEYFSETQRNKGNFPGRFSGRQFSNSRSEMNVSTLELGDSALYLCASSLAPGQGRGGEQFFGPGTRLTVL.

The chain joins TRBV20-1 to TRBJ2-2, with a possible D match to TRBD2 (6 bases). This CDR3 comprises 14 residues. V shed 3 bases and J shed 0 bases, with 8 bases lying between them. Germline V gene data show CDR1 as DFQATT and CDR2 as SNEGSKA (reference sequence). The CDR3 region is CSASRLANTGELFF. CDR3 sequence (DNA): TGCAGTGCTAGTAGACTAGCGAACACCGGGGAGCTGTTTTTT.

In its sample, this clone is medium-sized. This chain links TRBV28 with TRBJ1-3, with D possibly being TRBD1 (5 bases). With 3 bases removed from V and 1 base from J, the gap between germline ends came to 10 bases. The CDR3 loop spans 15 amino acids. CDR1 MDHEN and CDR2 SYDVKM come from the germline V gene. This CDR3 reads CASSLGAGSGNTIYF. Written as DNA, the CDR3 is TGTGCCAGCAGTTTGGGTGCAGGGTCTGGAAACACCATATATTTT.

The chain recombines TRBV28 with TRBJ1-5; 7 nucleotides align to TRBD1. Germline V CDR1 and CDR2: MDHEN, SYDVKM. This CDR3 spans 16 amino acids. Germline trimming cut 1 base from V and 1 base from J; bases unmatched to any gene: 4. The CDR3 DNA sequence: TGTGCCAGCAGTTTATTAGCCAGGGGGAGCAATCAGCCCCAGCATTTT. The encoded protein is CASSLLARGSNQPQHF. Looking up the rest from reference TRBV28 and TRBJ1-5 gives the full variable domain: DVKVTQSSRYLVKRTGEKVFLECVQDMDHENMFWYRQDPGLGLRLIYFSYDVKMKEKGDIPEGYSVSREKKERFSLILESASTNQTSMYLCASSLLARGSNQPQHFGDGTRLSIL.

The chain has TRBV28 and TRBJ2-5, with D unresolved. CDR3 length equals 13 residues. Per the germline V gene, CDR1 is MDHEN and CDR2 is SYDVKM. V shed 1 base and J shed 5 bases, with 8 bases lying between them. As DNA, the CDR3 is TGTGCCAGCAGTTTATACCCTTGGGAGACCCAGTACTTC. Translated, it gives CASSLYPWETQYF.

This chain links TRBV7-2 with TRBJ1-5; D perhaps matches TRBD1 (5 bases). This CDR3 contains 14 residues. Germline CDR1 reads SGHTA; CDR2 reads FQGNSA. Trimming took off 6 bases at V and 4 bases at J, with 13 bases between the two ends. Written as DNA, the CDR3 is TGTGCCAGCAGGACCGGGACGGAAAATCAGCCCCAGCATTTT. Translation gives CASRTGTENQPQHF.

V usage is TRBV12-3 or TRBV12-4 and J usage is TRBJ2-1; weak D call: TRBD2 (5 bases). V was clipped by 4 bases and J by 8 bases, with 9 bases between them. There are 12 residues in the CDR3. CDR3 sequence: CASSSGVHEQFF. The CDR3 DNA is TGTGCCAGCAGTTCCGGGGTGCATGAGCAGTTCTTC.

The rearrangement joins TRBV19 to TRBJ1-2, with D perhaps matching TRBD1 (5 bases). With 3 bases removed from V and 2 bases from J, the gap between germline ends came to 10 bases. This CDR3 spans 14 amino acids. Per the germline V gene, CDR1 is LNHDA and CDR2 is SQIVND (reference sequence). The CDR3 is CASSIPTVNYGYTF. The CDR3 DNA reads as TGTGCCAGTAGTATTCCGACAGTAAACTATGGCTACACCTTC.

The J gene is TRBJ1-2, the V gene TRBV20-1, with a tentative D call TRBD1 (6 bases). In germline, CDR1 is DFQATT, CDR2 SNEGSKA (reference sequence). The CDR3 is made up of 11 amino acids. V was trimmed by 7 bases and J by 8 bases, leaving 14 bases between them. CDR3 nucleotides: TGCAGTGTATCAGGGGCTCCGGGCTACACCTTC. Translated: CSVSGAPGYTF.